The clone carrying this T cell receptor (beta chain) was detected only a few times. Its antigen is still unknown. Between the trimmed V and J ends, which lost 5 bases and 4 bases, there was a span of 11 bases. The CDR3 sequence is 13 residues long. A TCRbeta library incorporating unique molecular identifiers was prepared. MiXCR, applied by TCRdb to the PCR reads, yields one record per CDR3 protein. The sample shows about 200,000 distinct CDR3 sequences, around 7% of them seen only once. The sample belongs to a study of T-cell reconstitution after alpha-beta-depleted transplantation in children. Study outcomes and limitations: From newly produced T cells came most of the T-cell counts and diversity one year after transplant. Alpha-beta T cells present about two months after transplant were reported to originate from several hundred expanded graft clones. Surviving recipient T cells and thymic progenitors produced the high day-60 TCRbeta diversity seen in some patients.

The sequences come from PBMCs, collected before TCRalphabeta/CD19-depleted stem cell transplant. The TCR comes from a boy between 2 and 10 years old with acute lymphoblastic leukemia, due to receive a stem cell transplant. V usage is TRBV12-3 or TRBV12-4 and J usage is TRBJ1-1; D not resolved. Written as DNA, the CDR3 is TGTGCCAGCAGTCAAAACCCGGCCACTGAAGCTTTCTTT. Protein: CASSQNPATEAFF.